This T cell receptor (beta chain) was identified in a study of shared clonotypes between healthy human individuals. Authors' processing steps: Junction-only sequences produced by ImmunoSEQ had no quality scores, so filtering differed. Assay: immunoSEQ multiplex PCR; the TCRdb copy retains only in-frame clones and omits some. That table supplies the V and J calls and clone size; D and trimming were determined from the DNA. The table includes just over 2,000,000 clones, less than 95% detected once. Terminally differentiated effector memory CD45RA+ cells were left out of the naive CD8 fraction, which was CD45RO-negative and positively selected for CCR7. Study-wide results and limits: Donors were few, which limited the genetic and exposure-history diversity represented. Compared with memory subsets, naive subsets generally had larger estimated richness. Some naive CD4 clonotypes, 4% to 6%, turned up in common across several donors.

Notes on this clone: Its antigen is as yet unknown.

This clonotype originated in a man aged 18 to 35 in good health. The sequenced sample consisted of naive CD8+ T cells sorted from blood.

The CDR3 here is CASSFSGSEAFF. The CDR3 DNA sequence: TGTGCCAGCAGTTTCAGTGGCAGTGAAGCTTTCTTT. The rearrangement links TRBV28 to TRBJ1-1; D gene ambiguous. The V gene's germline CDR1 is MDHEN and CDR2 SYDVKM. Trimming removed 3 bases at V and 7 bases at J, with 9 bases between. There are 12 residues in the CDR3.